A single sample is the source of the 9 T cell receptor beta chains below, sequenced in a study of cytomegalovirus exposure and HLA in healthy donors. The PCR had 60 Vbeta and 13 Jbeta primers. Profiling relied on immunoSEQ multiplex PCR, and the TCRdb table lists in-frame clones only, not all of them. The data show 200,000 or so clones, 82% seen once. What was sequenced was PBMCs. The receptors come from a boy aged 2 to 9 in good health and CMV-seronegative.

V and J are TRBV5-1 and TRBJ2-1, with 14 bases matching TRBD2. CDR1 is SGHRS and CDR2 is YFSETQ in the germline V gene. V was pared by 4 bases and J by 7 bases, with 7 bases of the junction left unmatched. This CDR3 is built from 16 residues. This CDR3 is CASSLSGTSGGNEQFF. Written as DNA, the CDR3 is TGCGCCAGCAGCCTATCCGGGACTAGCGGGGGTAATGAGCAGTTCTTC.

The chain is built from TRBV5-6 and TRBJ2-1, with 12 positions matching TRBD1. V gave up 4 bases and J gave up 0 bases; unmatched junction bases: 8. The CDR3 is made up of 18 amino acids. CDR1 and CDR2 (germline): SGHDT, YYEEEE. CDR3 in DNA: TGTGCCAGCAGCACCCGGGACAGGGGGCCTCCCTCCTACAATGAGCAGTTCTTC. Translation: CASSTRDRGPPSYNEQFF.

This chain joins TRBV2 and TRBJ1-1, with TRBD1 identical over 11 bases. This CDR3 spans 16 amino acids. CDR1 SNHLY and CDR2 FYNNEI come from the germline V gene. V was clipped by 3 bases and J by 5 bases; unmatched bases: 8. The CDR3 DNA sequence: TGTGCCAGCAGTGATAGGACAGGGGGCATGGAAACTGAAGCTTTCTTT. Translating gives CASSDRTGGMETEAFF.

The V and J genes are TRBV5-4 and TRBJ2-3; D unclear. The CDR3 consists of 14 residues. The V and J ends lost 0 bases and 2 bases respectively, with 7 bases between them. Germline values: CDR1 SGHNT, CDR2 YYREEE (reference sequence). The CDR3 DNA reads as TGTGCCAGCAGCTTGGGACAAAACACAGATACGCAGTATTTT. Protein sequence: CASSLGQNTDTQYF.

The V call is TRBV18, the J call TRBJ1-5; unclear D gene. Germline CDR1 KGHSH, CDR2 LQKENI. The length of the CDR3 is 14 residues. V lost 6 bases to trimming and J lost 0 bases, with 9 bases between them. For the CDR3, the DNA is TGTGCCAGCTCTGGTCAGGATAGCAATCAGCCCCAGCATTTT. Its protein product is CASSGQDSNQPQHF.

The chain links TRBV19 to TRBJ1-1; the match to TRBD1 covers 7 bases. CDR3 length: 16 amino acids. Germline trimming cut 5 bases from V and 0 bases from J; bases unmatched to any gene: 9. CDR1 is LNHDA, CDR2 SQIVND, per germline (reference sequence). The CDR3 loop reads CASSSLTGIMNTEAFF. The CDR3 DNA reads TGTGCCAGTAGTTCGTTGACAGGGATTATGAACACTGAAGCTTTCTTT.

The V gene is TRBV7-2, the J gene TRBJ2-2, with TRBD1 as a possible D gene (6 bases). Trimming left V 5 bases short and J 1 base short, with 17 bases between. The CDR3 extends over 17 amino acids. Germline CDR1 and CDR2: SGHTA and FQGNSA. In nucleotides, the CDR3 is TGTGCCAGCAGCCCCCGGGGTGGGGGCCGGAACACCGGGGAGCTGTTTTTT. Amino acid sequence: CASSPRGGGRNTGELFF.

The sample holds one count of this clone. The gene calls are TRBV2 and TRBJ1-1; 7 nucleotides agree with TRBD1. Trimming took 6 bases from V and 0 from J; bases not matched to a gene: 1. Germline lookup yields CDR1 SNHLY and CDR2 FYNNEI. This CDR3 has 13 amino acids. Here the CDR3 DNA reads TGTGCCAGCAGGGGACAGATGAACACTGAAGCTTTCTTT. It encodes CASRGQMNTEAFF.

This rearrangement joins TRBV5-4 to TRBJ2-6; 8 nucleotides line up with TRBD1. The length of the CDR3 is 18 residues. With 3 bases clipped from V and 2 bases from J, the junction kept 10 bases outside the gene matches. The germline gives CDR1 SGHNT, CDR2 YYREEE (reference sequence). The CDR3 is CASSSPGQGSTGANVLTF. CDR3 DNA sequence: TGTGCCAGCAGCTCACCCGGACAGGGTTCGACTGGGGCCAACGTCCTGACTTTC.